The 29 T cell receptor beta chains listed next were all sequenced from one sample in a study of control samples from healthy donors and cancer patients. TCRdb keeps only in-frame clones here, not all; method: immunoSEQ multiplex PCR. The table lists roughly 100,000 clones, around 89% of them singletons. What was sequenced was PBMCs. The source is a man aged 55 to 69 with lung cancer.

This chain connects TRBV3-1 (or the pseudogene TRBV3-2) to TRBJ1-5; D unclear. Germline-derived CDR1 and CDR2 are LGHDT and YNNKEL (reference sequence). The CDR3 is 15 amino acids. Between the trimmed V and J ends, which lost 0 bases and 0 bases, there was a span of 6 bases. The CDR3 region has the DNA TGTGCCAGCAGCCAAGATAGTGGTAGCAATCAGCCCCAGCATTTT. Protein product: CASSQDSGSNQPQHF.

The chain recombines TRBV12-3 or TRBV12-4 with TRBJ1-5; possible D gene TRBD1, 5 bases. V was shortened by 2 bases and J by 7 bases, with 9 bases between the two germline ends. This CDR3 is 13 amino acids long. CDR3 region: CASSLQGGQPQHF. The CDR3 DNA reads TGTGCCAGCAGTTTACAGGGAGGACAGCCCCAGCATTTT.

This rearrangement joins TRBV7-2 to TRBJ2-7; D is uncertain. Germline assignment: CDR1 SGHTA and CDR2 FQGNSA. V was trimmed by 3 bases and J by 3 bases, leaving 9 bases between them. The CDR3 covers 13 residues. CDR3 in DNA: TGTGCCAGCAGCTTTAGCCTCGACTACGAGCAGTACGTC. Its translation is CASSFSLDYEQYV.

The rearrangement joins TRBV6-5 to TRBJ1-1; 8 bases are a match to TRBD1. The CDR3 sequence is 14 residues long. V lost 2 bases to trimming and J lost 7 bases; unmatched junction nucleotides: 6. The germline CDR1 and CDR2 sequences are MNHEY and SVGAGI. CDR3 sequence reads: CASSYTRGRIEAFF. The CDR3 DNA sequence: TGTGCCAGCAGTTACACCAGGGGGCGCATTGAAGCTTTCTTT.

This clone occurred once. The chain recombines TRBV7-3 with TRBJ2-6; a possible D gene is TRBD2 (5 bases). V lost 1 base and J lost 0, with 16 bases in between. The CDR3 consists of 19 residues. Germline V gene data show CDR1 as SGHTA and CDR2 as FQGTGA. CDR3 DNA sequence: TGTGCCAGCAGCTTAAAACCTGAGGGCCCTTTCTCTGGGGCCAACGTCCTGACTTTC. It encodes CASSLKPEGPFSGANVLTF. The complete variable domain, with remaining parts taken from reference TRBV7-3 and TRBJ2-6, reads GAGVSQTPSNKVTEKGKYVELRCDPISGHTALYWYRQSLGQGPEFLIYFQGTGAADDSGLPNDRFFAVRPEGSVSTLKIQRTERGDSAVYLCASSLKPEGPFSGANVLTFGAGSRLTVL.

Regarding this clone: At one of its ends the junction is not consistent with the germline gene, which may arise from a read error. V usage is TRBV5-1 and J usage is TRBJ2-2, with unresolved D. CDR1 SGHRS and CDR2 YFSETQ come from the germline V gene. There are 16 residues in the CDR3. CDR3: CASSYYTTGNNGELFF. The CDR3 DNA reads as TGCGCCAGCAGTTATTATACGACGGGCAACAACGGGGAGCTGTTTTTT.

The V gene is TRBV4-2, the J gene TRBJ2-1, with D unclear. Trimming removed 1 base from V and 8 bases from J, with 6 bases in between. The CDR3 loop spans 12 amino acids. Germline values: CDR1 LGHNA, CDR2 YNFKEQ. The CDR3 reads CASSQGRYEQFF. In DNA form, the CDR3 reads TGTGCCAGCAGCCAAGGGAGATATGAGCAGTTCTTC.

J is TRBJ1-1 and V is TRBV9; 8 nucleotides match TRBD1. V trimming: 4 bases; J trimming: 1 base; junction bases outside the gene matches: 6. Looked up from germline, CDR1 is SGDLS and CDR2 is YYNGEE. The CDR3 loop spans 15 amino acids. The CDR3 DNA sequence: TGTGCCAGCAGCCCCCGGGACAGGCAGAACACTGAAGCTTTCTTT. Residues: CASSPRDRQNTEAFF.

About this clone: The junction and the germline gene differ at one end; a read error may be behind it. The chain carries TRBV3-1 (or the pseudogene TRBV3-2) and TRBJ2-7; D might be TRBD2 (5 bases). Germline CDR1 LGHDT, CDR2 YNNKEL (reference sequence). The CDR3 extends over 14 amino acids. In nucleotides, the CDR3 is TGTGCCGGCAGCCACCCGGGTCTCAGAAGCGGGCAGTACTTC. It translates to CAGSHPGLRSGQYF.

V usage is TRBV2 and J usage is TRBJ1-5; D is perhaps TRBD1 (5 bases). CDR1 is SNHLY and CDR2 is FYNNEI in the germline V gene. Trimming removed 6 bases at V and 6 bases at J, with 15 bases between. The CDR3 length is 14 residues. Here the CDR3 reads CASRSGFASQPQHF. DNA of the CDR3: TGTGCCAGCAGATCAGGGTTTGCGTCTCAGCCCCAGCATTTT.

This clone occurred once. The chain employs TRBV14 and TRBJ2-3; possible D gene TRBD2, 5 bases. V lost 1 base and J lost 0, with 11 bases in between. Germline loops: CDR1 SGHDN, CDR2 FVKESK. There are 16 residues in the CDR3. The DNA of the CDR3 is TGTGCCAGCAGCCAAGCCCTTCTAGCTAGCACAGATACGCAGTATTTT. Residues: CASSQALLASTDTQYF.

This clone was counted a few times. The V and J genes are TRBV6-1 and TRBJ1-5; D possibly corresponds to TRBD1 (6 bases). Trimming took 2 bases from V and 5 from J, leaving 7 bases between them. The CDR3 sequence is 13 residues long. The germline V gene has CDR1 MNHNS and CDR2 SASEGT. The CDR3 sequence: CASSEYRDQPQHF. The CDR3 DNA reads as TGTGCCAGCAGTGAATACAGGGATCAGCCCCAGCATTTT.

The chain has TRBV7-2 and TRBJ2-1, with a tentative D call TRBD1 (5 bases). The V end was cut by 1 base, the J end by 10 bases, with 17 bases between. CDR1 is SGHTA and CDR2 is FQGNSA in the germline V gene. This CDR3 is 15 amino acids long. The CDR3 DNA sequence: TGTGCCAGCAGCTTAGAAGGCAGGGTCCAAGGAGAGCAGTTCTTC. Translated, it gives CASSLEGRVQGEQFF.

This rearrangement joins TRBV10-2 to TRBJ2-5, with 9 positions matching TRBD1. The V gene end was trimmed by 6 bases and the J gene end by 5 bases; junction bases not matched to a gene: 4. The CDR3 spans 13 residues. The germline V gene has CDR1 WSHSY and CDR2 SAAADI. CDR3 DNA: TGCGCCAGCAGGAAACAGGGGGCCGAGACCCAGTACTTC. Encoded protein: CASRKQGAETQYF.

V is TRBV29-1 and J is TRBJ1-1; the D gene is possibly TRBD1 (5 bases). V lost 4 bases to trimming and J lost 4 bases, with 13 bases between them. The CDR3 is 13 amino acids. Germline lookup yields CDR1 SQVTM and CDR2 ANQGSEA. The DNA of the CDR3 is TGCAGCGTTGCAGTGGGGCGAGGCACTGAAGCTTTCTTT. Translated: CSVAVGRGTEAFF.

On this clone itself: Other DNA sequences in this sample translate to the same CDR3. This CDR3 reads CASRVGAGELFF. CDR3 bases: TGTGCCAGCAGGGTAGGGGCCGGGGAGCTGTTTTTT. The chain has TRBV6-5 and TRBJ2-2, with a tentative D call TRBD1 (5 bases). The germline V gene has CDR1 MNHEY and CDR2 SVGAGI. CDR3 length: 12 amino acids. The V end was cut by 6 bases, the J end by 6 bases, with 8 bases between.

The CDR3 DNA is TGTGCCAGCAGCCCCAGTCTAGCGTCTTACAATGAGCAGTTCTTC. The encoded protein is CASSPSLASYNEQFF. The rearrangement links TRBV7-3 to TRBJ2-1, with D perhaps matching TRBD2 (6 bases). Germline values: CDR1 SGHTA, CDR2 FQGTGA. Deletions cut 5 bases from V and 4 bases from J, with 15 bases between. This CDR3 spans 15 amino acids.

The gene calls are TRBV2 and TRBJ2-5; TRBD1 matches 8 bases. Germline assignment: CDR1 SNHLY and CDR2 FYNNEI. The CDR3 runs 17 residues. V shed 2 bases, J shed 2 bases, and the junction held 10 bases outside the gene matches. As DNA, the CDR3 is TGTGCCAGCAGTGAATTCAGGGCAGGGGGCGTGCAAGAGACCCAGTACTTC. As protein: CASSEFRAGGVQETQYF.

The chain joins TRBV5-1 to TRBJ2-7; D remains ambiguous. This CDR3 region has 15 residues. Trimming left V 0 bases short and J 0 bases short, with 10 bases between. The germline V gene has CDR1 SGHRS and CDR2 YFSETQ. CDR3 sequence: CASSLESGNSYEQYF. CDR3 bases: TGCGCCAGCAGCTTGGAGTCTGGGAACTCCTACGAGCAGTACTTC.

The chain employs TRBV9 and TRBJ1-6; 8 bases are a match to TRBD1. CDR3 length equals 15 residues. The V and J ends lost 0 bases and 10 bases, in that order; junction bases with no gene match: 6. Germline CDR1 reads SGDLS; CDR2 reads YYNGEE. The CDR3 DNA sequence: TGTGCCAGCAGCGTAGTCCCAGGGGGCCAGTCACCCCTCCACTTT. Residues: CASSVVPGGQSPLHF. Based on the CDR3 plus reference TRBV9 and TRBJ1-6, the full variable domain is DSGVTQTPKHLITATGQRVTLRCSPRSGDLSVYWYQQSLDQGLQFLIQYYNGEERAKGNILERFSAQQFPDLHSELNLSSLELGDSALYFCASSVVPGGQSPLHFGNGTRLTVT.

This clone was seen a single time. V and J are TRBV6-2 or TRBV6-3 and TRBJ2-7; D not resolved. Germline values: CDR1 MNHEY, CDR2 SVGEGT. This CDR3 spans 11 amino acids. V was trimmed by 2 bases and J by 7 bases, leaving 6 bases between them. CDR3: CASSYAYEQYF. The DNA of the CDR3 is TGTGCCAGCAGTTACGCGTATGAGCAGTACTTC.

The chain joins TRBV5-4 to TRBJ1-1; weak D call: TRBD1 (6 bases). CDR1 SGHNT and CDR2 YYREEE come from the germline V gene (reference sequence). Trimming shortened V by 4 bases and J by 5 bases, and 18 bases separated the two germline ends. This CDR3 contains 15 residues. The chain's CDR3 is CASSENDPGVTEAFF. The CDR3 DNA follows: TGTGCCAGCAGCGAGAACGACCCAGGGGTGACTGAAGCTTTCTTT.

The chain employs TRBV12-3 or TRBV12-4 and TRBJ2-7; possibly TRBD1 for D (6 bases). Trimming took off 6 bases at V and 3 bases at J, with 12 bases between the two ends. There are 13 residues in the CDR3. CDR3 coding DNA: TGTGCCAGCAGAAGGGACAACTACTACGAGCAGTACTTC. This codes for CASRRDNYYEQYF.

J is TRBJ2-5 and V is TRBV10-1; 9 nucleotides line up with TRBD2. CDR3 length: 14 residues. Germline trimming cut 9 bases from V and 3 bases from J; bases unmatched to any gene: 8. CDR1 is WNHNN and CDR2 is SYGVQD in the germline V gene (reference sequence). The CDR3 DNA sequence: TGCGCCAGAACCACGGAGCGGGGGGAAGAGACCCAGTACTTC. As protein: CARTTERGEETQYF.

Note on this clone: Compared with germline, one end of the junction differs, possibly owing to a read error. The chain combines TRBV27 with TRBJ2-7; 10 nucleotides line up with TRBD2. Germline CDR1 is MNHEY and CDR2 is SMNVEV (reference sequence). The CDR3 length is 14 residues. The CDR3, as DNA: TGTGCCAGCAGTCCCGGGACTAGCGCCTATGAGCAGTACTTC. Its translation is CASSPGTSAYEQYF.

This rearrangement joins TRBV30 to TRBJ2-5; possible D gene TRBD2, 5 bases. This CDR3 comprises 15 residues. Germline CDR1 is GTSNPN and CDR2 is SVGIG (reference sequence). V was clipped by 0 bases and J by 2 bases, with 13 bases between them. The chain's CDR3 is CAWSVSRGNQETQYF. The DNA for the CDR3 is TGTGCCTGGAGTGTATCTCGGGGAAATCAAGAGACCCAGTACTTC.

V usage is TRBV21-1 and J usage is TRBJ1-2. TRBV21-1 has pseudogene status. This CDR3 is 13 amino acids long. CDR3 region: CASLGGAKNGYTF. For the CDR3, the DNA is TGTGCCAGCCTGGGAGGGGCTAAGAATGGCTACACCTTC.

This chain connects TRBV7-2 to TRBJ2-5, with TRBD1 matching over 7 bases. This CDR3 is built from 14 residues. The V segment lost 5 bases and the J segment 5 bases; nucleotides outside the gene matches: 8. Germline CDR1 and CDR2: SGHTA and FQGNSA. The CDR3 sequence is CASSTMTGMETQYF. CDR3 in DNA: TGTGCCAGCAGCACAATGACAGGGATGGAGACCCAGTACTTC.

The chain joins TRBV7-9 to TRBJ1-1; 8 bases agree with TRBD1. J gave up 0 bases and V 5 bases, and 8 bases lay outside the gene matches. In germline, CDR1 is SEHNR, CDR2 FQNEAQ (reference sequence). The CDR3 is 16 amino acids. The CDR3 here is CASSTGQGVMNTEAFF. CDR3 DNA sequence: TGTGCCAGCAGCACCGGACAGGGCGTCATGAACACTGAAGCTTTCTTT. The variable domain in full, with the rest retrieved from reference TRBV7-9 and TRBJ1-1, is DTGVSQNPRHKITKRGQNVTFRCDPISEHNRLYWYRQTLGQGPEFLTYFQNEAQLEKSRLLSDRFSAERPKGSFSTLEIQRTEQGDSAMYLCASSTGQGVMNTEAFFGQGTRLTVV.